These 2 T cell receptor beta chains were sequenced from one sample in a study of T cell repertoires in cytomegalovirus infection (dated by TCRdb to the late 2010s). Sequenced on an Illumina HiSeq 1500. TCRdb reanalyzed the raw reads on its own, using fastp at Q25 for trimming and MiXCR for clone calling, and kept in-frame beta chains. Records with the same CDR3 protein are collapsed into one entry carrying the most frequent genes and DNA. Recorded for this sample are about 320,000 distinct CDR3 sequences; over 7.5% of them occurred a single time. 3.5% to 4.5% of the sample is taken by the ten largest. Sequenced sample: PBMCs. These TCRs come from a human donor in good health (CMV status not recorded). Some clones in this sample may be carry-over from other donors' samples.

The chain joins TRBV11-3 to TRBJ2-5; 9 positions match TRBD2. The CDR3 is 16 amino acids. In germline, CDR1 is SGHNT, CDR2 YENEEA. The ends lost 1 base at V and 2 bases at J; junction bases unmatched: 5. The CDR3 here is CASSLGVAGEQETQYF. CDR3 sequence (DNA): TGTGCCAGCAGCTTAGGAGTAGCGGGAGAACAAGAGACCCAGTACTTC. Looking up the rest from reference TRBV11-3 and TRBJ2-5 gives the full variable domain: EAGVVQSPRYKIIEKKQPVAFWCNPISGHNTLYWYLQNLGQGPELLIRYENEEAVDDSQLPKDRFSAERLKGVDSTLKIQPAELGDSAVYLCASSLGVAGEQETQYFGPGTRLLVL.

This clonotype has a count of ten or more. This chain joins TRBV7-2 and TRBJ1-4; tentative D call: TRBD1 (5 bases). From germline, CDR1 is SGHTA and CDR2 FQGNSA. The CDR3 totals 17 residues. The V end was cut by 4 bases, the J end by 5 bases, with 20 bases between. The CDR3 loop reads CASSSSTPGRPNEKLFF. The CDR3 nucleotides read TGTGCCAGCAGCTCCAGTACCCCGGGACGTCCAAATGAAAAACTGTTTTTT.